Listed below are T cell receptor beta chains from one sample, sequenced in a study of regulatory T cells in long-lasting Graves disease. From the multiplex PCR reads, TCRdb called clonotypes with MiXCR, one entry per CDR3 protein. The table records hundreds of thousands of distinct CDR3 sequences, less than 25% of them present only once. The specimen comprised peripheral blood mononuclear cells (PBMCs), sampled when the disease was refractory, from a patient treated with antithyroid drugs. Receptor source: a female donor with Graves disease. The CDR3 runs from the conserved cysteine through the conserved F or W. A D gene is named only where the DNA matches it firmly. The listing skips clone size in some rows; elsewhere it reads once, few, many or a size class.

D	size	V	J	DNA	CDR3
TRBD2	few	TRBV19	TRBJ2-2	TGTGCCAGTATGGCTCCAGCGGGACGCACCGGGGAGCTGTTTTTT	CASMAPAGRTGELFF
-	few	TRBV5-1	TRBJ1-2	TGCGCCAGCAGCCCTCAGGCCGGCTATGGCTACACCTTC	CASSPQAGYGYTF
-	-	TRBV20-1	TRBJ2-7	TGCAGTGCTAGAGATCATTGGGGCGGCTCCTACGAGCAGTACTTC	CSARDHWGGSYEQYF
-	many	TRBV6-5	TRBJ1-2	TGTGCCAGCAGTTACTCATCGGGGAATGGCTACACCTTC	CASSYSSGNGYTF
-	few	TRBV2	TRBJ2-3	TGTGCCAGCAGCTTGTCCGGGGATAGCACAGATACGCAGTATTTT	CASSLSGDSTDTQYF
-	once	TRBV11-2	TRBJ2-2	TGTGCCAGCAGCCCGGACGGCGCGAACACCGGGGAGCCGTTTTTT	CASSPDGANTGEPFF
TRBD2	-	TRBV6-1	TRBJ2-3	TGTGCCAGCAGTGAGAGCGGGACGGGAGATACGCAGTATTTT	CASSESGTGDTQYF
-	-	TRBV5-1	TRBJ2-7	TGCGCCAGCAGCTTTTCCACTAGTGAGGGATTGCAGTACTTC	CASSFSTSEGLQYF
-	few	TRBV5-1	TRBJ1-1	TGCGCCAGCAGCCGGGACGGGGCCGCGGGCACTGAAGCTTTCTTT	CASSRDGAAGTEAFF
-	-	TRBV5-1	TRBJ2-7	TGCGCCAGCAGCTTGGGGGGGACGGACGAGCAGTACTTC	CASSLGGTDEQYF
-	-	TRBV29-1	TRBJ1-1	TGCAGCGTTGAATCGGGGGCGCACACTGAAGCTCTCTTT	CSVESGAHTEALF
-	-	TRBV5-5	TRBJ2-7	TGTGCCAGCAGTCAGTCCCCGGAGCAGTACTTC	CASSQSPEQYF
-	-	TRBV19	TRBJ2-7	TGTGCCAGTAGTATTACTAGTTTATCCTACGAGCAGTACTTC	CASSITSLSYEQYF
-	few	TRBV11-2	TRBJ1-2	TGTGCCAGCAGCTTAGTGGGACGGAGAGATGGCTACACCTTC	CASSLVGRRDGYTF
-	few	TRBV4-1	TRBJ1-1	TGCGCCAGCAGAGCCTTTAGGGGGGGAAAAACTGAAGCTTTCTTT	CASRAFRGGKTEAFF
-	-	TRBV7-8	TRBJ1-4	TGTGCCAGCAGCCGAGTCCTGAGGTGGGGGGCCACAACTAATGAAAAACTGTTTTTT	CASSRVLRWGATTNEKLFF
TRBD2	many	TRBV20-1	TRBJ2-7	TGCAGTGCTAGAGAACTAGCGGGAGGTCCTTACGAGCAGTACTTC	CSARELAGGPYEQYF
-	many	TRBV7-2	TRBJ1-5	TGTGCCAGCAGCTCCTCGTTAGGGCGGAGCAATCAGCCCCAGCATTTT	CASSSSLGRSNQPQHF
TRBD1	few	TRBV5-1	TRBJ1-1	TGCGCCAGCAGCTTGGTGAAGGGGGCGCACACTGAAGCTTTCTTT	CASSLVKGAHTEAFF
-	-	TRBV19	TRBJ2-7	TGTGCCAGTAGTCCGGGACACACCTACGAGCAGTACTTC	CASSPGHTYEQYF
-	many	TRBV2	TRBJ1-3	TGTGCCAGCATGGAGACTCGCTCTGGAAACACCATATATTTT	CASMETRSGNTIYF
TRBD1	many	TRBV10-3	TRBJ1-1	TGTGCCATCGGACAGGGACGATATGAAGCTTTCTTT	CAIGQGRYEAFF
-	many	TRBV2	TRBJ2-7	TGTGCCAGCAGTGTAGAAGCAGCCTACGAGCAGTACTTC	CASSVEAAYEQYF
-	-	TRBV6-2/TRBV6-3	TRBJ2-7	TGTGCCAGCAGTTACTCGGTAGACCCCCGGGAGCAGTACTTC	CASSYSVDPREQYF
TRBD2	-	TRBV19	TRBJ2-2	TGTGCCACCGCGGGGGACACCGGGGAGCTGTTTTTT	CATAGDTGELFF
-	-	TRBV10-3	TRBJ2-2	TGTGCCATCAGTGAGGACGGGATCGGGGAGCTGTTTTTT	CAISEDGIGELFF
-	many	TRBV7-6	TRBJ1-1	TGTGCCAGCAGCCCTCGGGGCTTGCGGACTGAAGCTTTCTTT	CASSPRGLRTEAFF
TRBD2	few	TRBV5-1	TRBJ2-7	TGCGCCAGCAGCTTGGGCGTGCGTAGGGGAGGGAGCTCCTACGAGCAGTACTTC	CASSLGVRRGGSSYEQYF
-	-	TRBV7-2	TRBJ2-1	TGTGCCAGCAGCTTAGCGGGGCGTGTTTACAATGAGCAGTTCTTC	CASSLAGRVYNEQFF
TRBD1	-	TRBV5-1	TRBJ1-6	TGCGCCAGCAGCCCCCGACAGGGGGCGGGATCACCCCTCCACTTT	CASSPRQGAGSPLHF
TRBD1	-	TRBV27	TRBJ1-1	TGTGCCAGCAGTCCACATCGACAGGGGTGGGGGAACACTGAAGCTTTCTTT	CASSPHRQGWGNTEAFF
TRBD1	many	TRBV11-3	TRBJ2-2	TGTGCCAGCAGCTCGGGACAGGTTAACACCGGGGAGCTGTTTTTT	CASSSGQVNTGELFF
TRBD2	-	TRBV20-1	TRBJ2-7	TGCAGTGCTAGAGATAGACACTGGGCGGGAGGGCCTTACTACGAGCAGTACTTC	CSARDRHWAGGPYYEQYF
-	-	TRBV7-8	TRBJ1-1	TGTGCCAGCAGCGGACCAATTTGGGGGGATAAAGCGGCTTTCTTT	CASSGPIWGDKAAFF
TRBD2	-	TRBV3-1	TRBJ2-7	TGTGCCAGCAGCCACTCCTCGGGACTAGCCACCGAGCAGTACTTC	CASSHSSGLATEQYF
-	-	TRBV20-1	TRBJ1-3	TGCAGTGCCCGAACACAGGGTTCTGGAAACACCATATATTTT	CSARTQGSGNTIYF
-	few	TRBV28	TRBJ1-5	TGTGCCAGCAGTTTAAAGCCGGGGCGAAAGCATCAGCCCCAGCATTTT	CASSLKPGRKHQPQHF
TRBD2	few	TRBV6-1	TRBJ2-1	TGTGCCAGCAGCTCCCGCGGCGGGACTAGCGGATTCTACAATGAGCAGTTCTTC	CASSSRGGTSGFYNEQFF
-	-	TRBV5-8	TRBJ2-6	TGTGCCAGCAGCTTGGCCTTCGGCAGAAGTAAGCGCTCTGGGGCCAACGTCCTGACTTTC	CASSLAFGRSKRSGANVLTF
-	-	TRBV4-2	TRBJ2-7	TGTGCCAGCAGCCAAGAGAAGGAATCCTACGAGCAGTACTTC	CASSQEKESYEQYF
-	-	TRBV6-5	TRBJ1-5	TGTGCCAGCAGTTACCCACGCGGCGGTCAGCCCCAGCATTTT	CASSYPRGGQPQHF
-	few	TRBV19	TRBJ2-5	TGTGCCAGTAGTACTATGGAGGGACTGCTGTACCAAGAGACCCAGTACTTC	CASSTMEGLLYQETQYF
-	-	TRBV7-2	TRBJ2-4	TGTGCCAGCAGCTTCCAAGGGGAGGCAAAAAACATTCAGTACTTC	CASSFQGEAKNIQYF
TRBD1	many	TRBV27	TRBJ1-1	TGTGCCAGCAGTTCAGACAGGGGGGCCGACGGGGCTTTCTTT	CASSSDRGADGAFF
-	-	TRBV15	TRBJ1-5	TGTGCCACCAGCAGAGCAAAGGAGTCTCAGCCCCAGCATTTT	CATSRAKESQPQHF
-	many	TRBV3-1	TRBJ2-5	TGTGCCAGCAGCCAAGATCTCCGCCCACAAGAGACCCAGTACTTC	CASSQDLRPQETQYF